This is a list of T cell receptor beta chains from one sample in a study of CD8+ T cells in alopecia areata. Measured with immunoSEQ multiplex PCR; TCRdb has only the in-frame clones, and not every one. Counted here are about 140,000 clones, about 59% occurring once; the ten biggest clones make up less than 20%. The input for sequencing was CD8+ T cells sorted from blood, taken at week 4, from a patient treated with tofacitinib. These receptors originate from a human donor with alopecia areata. Both conserved end residues are part of each CDR3. The order of the fields is CDR3 DNA, CDR3 protein, V gene, J gene, clone size, D gene. A D gene is named only where the DNA matches it firmly. Clone sizes are given selectively: once, few, many, or a class where the clone is expanded.

CDR3 DNA: TGTGCCAGCAGTTACCCGGGATCTTCCGGGGGAGCTTTCTTT
CDR3 protein: CASSYPGSSGGAFF
V gene: TRBV6-5
J gene: TRBJ1-1
clone size: .
D gene: .

CDR3 DNA: TGTGCCAGCAGCTTAGGAAGCAGCGTAGACACTGAAGCTTTCTTT
CDR3 protein: CASSLGSSVDTEAFF
V gene: TRBV13
J gene: TRBJ1-1
clone size: few
D gene: .

CDR3 DNA: TGTGCCAGCAGCTTTCGTCGGGACTACGAGCAGTACTTC
CDR3 protein: CASSFRRDYEQYF
V gene: TRBV7-9
J gene: TRBJ2-7
clone size: .
D gene: .

CDR3 DNA: TGTGCCAGCAGACGGGACATCTACTACGAGCAGTACTTC
CDR3 protein: CASRRDIYYEQYF
V gene: TRBV7-8
J gene: TRBJ2-7
clone size: .
D gene: .

CDR3 DNA: TGTGCCAGCAGCCCCGGGTTCGTTGAGGTTGAGACCCAGTACTTC
CDR3 protein: CASSPGFVEVETQYF
V gene: TRBV7-9
J gene: TRBJ2-5
clone size: .
D gene: .

CDR3 DNA: TGTGCCAGCAGCCCCGGACAGGCAGAGCAGTTCTTC
CDR3 protein: CASSPGQAEQFF
V gene: TRBV7-9
J gene: TRBJ2-1
clone size: .
D gene: TRBD1

CDR3 DNA: TGTGCCAGCAGTCCCAGGGGGCACGAGCAGTACTTC
CDR3 protein: CASSPRGHEQYF
V gene: TRBV27
J gene: TRBJ2-7
clone size: .
D gene: TRBD1

CDR3 DNA: TGCAGCGTTGAGGGGGGGTCCTATGGCTACACCTTC
CDR3 protein: CSVEGGSYGYTF
V gene: TRBV29-1
J gene: TRBJ1-2
clone size: .
D gene: .

CDR3 DNA: TGTGCCTGGAGTCCGACAGGGGATTTTAGTTCACCCCTCCACTTT
CDR3 protein: CAWSPTGDFSSPLHF
V gene: TRBV30
J gene: TRBJ1-6
clone size: .
D gene: TRBD1

CDR3 DNA: TGTGCCAGCAGCTTAGCCAATGGGCGGGGCCAAGAGACCCAGTACTTC
CDR3 protein: CASSLANGRGQETQYF
V gene: TRBV7-9
J gene: TRBJ2-5
clone size: .
D gene: .

CDR3 DNA: TGCGCCAGCAGCCTCGGGACACTCTACGAGCAGTACTTC
CDR3 protein: CASSLGTLYEQYF
V gene: TRBV5-1
J gene: TRBJ2-7
clone size: .
D gene: .

CDR3 DNA: TGCGCCAGCAGCCATCGTCTAGCGGGGAGCACAGATACGCAGTATTTT
CDR3 protein: CASSHRLAGSTDTQYF
V gene: TRBV4-1
J gene: TRBJ2-3
clone size: .
D gene: TRBD2

CDR3 DNA: TGCGCCAGCAGCCAAGAAACGTCCGCATTTTCCTATGGCTACACCTTC
CDR3 protein: CASSQETSAFSYGYTF
V gene: TRBV4-1
J gene: TRBJ1-2
clone size: .
D gene: .

CDR3 DNA: TGTGCCAGCAGCTTCCCGGCGTCCTACGAGCAGTACTTC
CDR3 protein: CASSFPASYEQYF
V gene: TRBV11-2
J gene: TRBJ2-7
clone size: .
D gene: .

CDR3 DNA: TGTGCCAGCAGTGAAGTGCGGGACTCTAGCAATCAGCCCCAGCATTTT
CDR3 protein: CASSEVRDSSNQPQHF
V gene: TRBV2
J gene: TRBJ1-5
clone size: few
D gene: .

CDR3 DNA: TGTGCCAGCAGTTACGGACAGGTCTCACATGACTATGGCTACACCTTC
CDR3 protein: CASSYGQVSHDYGYTF
V gene: TRBV6-5
J gene: TRBJ1-2
clone size: .
D gene: TRBD1

CDR3 DNA: TGCGCCAGCAGCCTCAGGGGGGACGGTTACGAGCAGTACTTC
CDR3 protein: CASSLRGDGYEQYF
V gene: TRBV4-1
J gene: TRBJ2-7
clone size: few
D gene: .

CDR3 DNA: TGTGCCTGGAGTGTCCCTAGGATCACCTACGAGCAGTACTTC
CDR3 protein: CAWSVPRITYEQYF
V gene: TRBV30
J gene: TRBJ2-7
clone size: few
D gene: .

CDR3 DNA: TGTGCCAGCTCACCACCCTCCTACGAGCAGTACTTC
CDR3 protein: CASSPPSYEQYF
V gene: TRBV18
J gene: TRBJ2-7
clone size: .
D gene: .

CDR3 DNA: TGTGCCAGCAGTACCCTAGCGGGGGCCCTCTACGAGCAGTACTTC
CDR3 protein: CASSTLAGALYEQYF
V gene: TRBV27
J gene: TRBJ2-7
clone size: .
D gene: TRBD2

CDR3 DNA: TGCAGCGTTCCGGTGACAGGGGGTCTTGGCTACACCTTC
CDR3 protein: CSVPVTGGLGYTF
V gene: TRBV29-1
J gene: TRBJ1-2
clone size: .
D gene: TRBD1

CDR3 DNA: TGTGCCAGCAGCGCACCCCAAACCTACGAGCAGTACTTC
CDR3 protein: CASSAPQTYEQYF
V gene: TRBV7-9
J gene: TRBJ2-7
clone size: few
D gene: .

CDR3 DNA: TGTGCCAGCACCTCTATCAGCAGGGGTGGCACTGAAGCTTTCTTT
CDR3 protein: CASTSISRGGTEAFF
V gene: TRBV7-9
J gene: TRBJ1-1
clone size: few
D gene: .

CDR3 DNA: TGTGCCAGCAGCTGGAGTCTAACCTACAATGAGCAGTTCTTC
CDR3 protein: CASSWSLTYNEQFF
V gene: TRBV13
J gene: TRBJ2-1
clone size: few
D gene: .

CDR3 DNA: TGTGCCAGCAGTTACTCTGCGGGGACCCAGTACTTC
CDR3 protein: CASSYSAGTQYF
V gene: TRBV6-5
J gene: TRBJ2-5
clone size: .
D gene: .

CDR3 DNA: TGTGCCAGCAGTTCGAGGCGGCGCAGGGTGGACACTGAAGCTTTCTTT
CDR3 protein: CASSSRRRRVDTEAFF
V gene: TRBV7-2
J gene: TRBJ1-1
clone size: few
D gene: .

CDR3 DNA: TGTGCCTGGAGTACCGGGCAGTACGAGCAGTACTTC
CDR3 protein: CAWSTGQYEQYF
V gene: TRBV30
J gene: TRBJ2-7
clone size: .
D gene: .

CDR3 DNA: TGTGCCAGCAGTGAAGAACGGGACAGGTGTTACTTC
CDR3 protein: CASSEERDRCYF
V gene: TRBV6-5
J gene: TRBJ2-7
clone size: .
D gene: TRBD1

CDR3 DNA: TGCAGCGTTGAAGAACGGGCCCGGAGCACTGAAGCTTTCTTT
CDR3 protein: CSVEERARSTEAFF
V gene: TRBV29-1
J gene: TRBJ1-1
clone size: .
D gene: .

CDR3 DNA: TGCAGCGTTGAAGTTTCTAGTAACGAGCAGTACTTC
CDR3 protein: CSVEVSSNEQYF
V gene: TRBV29-1
J gene: TRBJ2-7
clone size: .
D gene: .

CDR3 DNA: TGTGCCAGCAGCTTAACTAGCGGGGGGCTCACAGATACGCAGTATTTT
CDR3 protein: CASSLTSGGLTDTQYF
V gene: TRBV7-3
J gene: TRBJ2-3
clone size: .
D gene: TRBD2